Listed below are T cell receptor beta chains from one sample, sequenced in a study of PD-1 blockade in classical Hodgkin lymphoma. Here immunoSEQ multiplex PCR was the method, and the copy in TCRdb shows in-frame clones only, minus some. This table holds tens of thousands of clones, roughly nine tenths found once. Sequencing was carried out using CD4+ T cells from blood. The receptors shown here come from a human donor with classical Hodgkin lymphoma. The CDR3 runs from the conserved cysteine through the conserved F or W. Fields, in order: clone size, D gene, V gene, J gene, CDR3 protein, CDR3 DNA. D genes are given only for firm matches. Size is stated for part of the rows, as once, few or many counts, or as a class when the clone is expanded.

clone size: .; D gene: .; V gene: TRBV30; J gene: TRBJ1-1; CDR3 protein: CAWSQGVNTEAFF; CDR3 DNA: TGTGCCTGGAGTCAGGGAGTGAACACTGAAGCTTTCTTT
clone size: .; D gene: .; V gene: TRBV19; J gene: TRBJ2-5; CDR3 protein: CASSIDVGSGETQYF; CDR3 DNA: TGTGCCAGTAGTATAGATGTGGGCAGTGGGGAGACCCAGTACTTC
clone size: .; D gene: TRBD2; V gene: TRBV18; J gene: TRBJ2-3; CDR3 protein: CASSGLAGGPDTQYF; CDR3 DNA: TGTGCCAGCTCAGGACTAGCGGGGGGGCCCGATACGCAGTATTTT
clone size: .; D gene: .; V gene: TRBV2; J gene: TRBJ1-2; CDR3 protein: CASSQVPYGYTF; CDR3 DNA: TGTGCCAGCAGTCAGGTCCCCTATGGCTACACCTTC
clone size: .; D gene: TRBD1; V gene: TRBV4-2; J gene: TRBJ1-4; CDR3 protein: CASRDSNEKLFF; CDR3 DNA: TGTGCCAGCCGGGACAGTAATGAAAAACTGTTTTTT
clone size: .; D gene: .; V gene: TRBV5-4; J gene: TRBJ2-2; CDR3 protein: CASSRRGFPIGELFF; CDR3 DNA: TGTGCCAGCAGCAGAAGGGGGTTTCCAATCGGGGAGCTGTTTTTT
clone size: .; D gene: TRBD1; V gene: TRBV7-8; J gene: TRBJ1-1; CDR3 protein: CASTLGTGKVMNTEAFF; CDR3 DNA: TGTGCCAGCACCCTAGGGACAGGGAAAGTCATGAACACTGAAGCTTTCTTT
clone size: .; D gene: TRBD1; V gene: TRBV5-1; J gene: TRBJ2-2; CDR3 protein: CASSLVGTGRAGELFF; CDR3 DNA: TGCGCCAGCAGCTTGGTCGGGACAGGGCGGGCCGGGGAGCTGTTTTTT
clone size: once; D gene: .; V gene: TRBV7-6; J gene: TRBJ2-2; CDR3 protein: CASSLAPGVTGELFF; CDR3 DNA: TGTGCCAGCAGCTTAGCGCCTGGAGTCACCGGGGAGCTGTTTTTT
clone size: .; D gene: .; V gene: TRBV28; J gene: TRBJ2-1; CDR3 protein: CASSWRDQEFEQFF; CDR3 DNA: TGTGCCAGCAGCTGGAGGGACCAAGAATTCGAGCAGTTCTTC
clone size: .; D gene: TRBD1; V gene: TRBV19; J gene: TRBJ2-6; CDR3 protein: CASSFDRGTGANVLTF; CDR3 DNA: TGTGCCAGTAGTTTCGACAGGGGGACTGGGGCCAACGTCCTGACTTTC
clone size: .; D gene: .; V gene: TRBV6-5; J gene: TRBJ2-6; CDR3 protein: CASTIRGADANVLTF; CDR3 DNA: TGTGCCAGCACGATTAGGGGGGCTGATGCCAACGTCCTGACTTTC
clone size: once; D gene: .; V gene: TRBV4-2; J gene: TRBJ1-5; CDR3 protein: CASSPVTTRTGVDGSNQPQHF; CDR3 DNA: TGTGCCAGCAGCCCAGTTACGACCCGGACGGGTGTCGACGGGAGCAATCAGCCCCAGCATTTT
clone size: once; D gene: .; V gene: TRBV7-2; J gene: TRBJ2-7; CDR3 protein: CASTLNSYEQYF; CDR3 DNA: TGTGCCAGCACCCTAAATTCCTACGAGCAGTACTTC
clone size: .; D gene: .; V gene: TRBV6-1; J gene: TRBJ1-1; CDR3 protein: CASSETLSGNTEAFF; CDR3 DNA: TGTGCCAGCAGTGAGACTCTAAGTGGGAACACTGAAGCTTTCTTT
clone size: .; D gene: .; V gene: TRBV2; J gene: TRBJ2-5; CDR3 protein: CASSVRAETQYF; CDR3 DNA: TGTGCCAGCAGTGTACGGGCTGAGACCCAGTACTTC
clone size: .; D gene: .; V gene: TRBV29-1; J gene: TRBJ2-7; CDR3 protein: CSVGQGQGYEQYF; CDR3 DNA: TGCAGCGTTGGGCAGGGACAAGGCTACGAGCAGTACTTC
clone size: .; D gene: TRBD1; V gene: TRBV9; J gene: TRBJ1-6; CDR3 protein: CASSSGTGNNSPLHF; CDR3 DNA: TGTGCCAGCAGCAGCGGGACAGGGAATAATTCACCCCTCCACTTT
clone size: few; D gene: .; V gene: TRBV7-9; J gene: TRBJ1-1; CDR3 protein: CASSLGGRTNTEAFF; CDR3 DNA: TGTGCCAGCAGCTTAGGCGGACGGACGAACACTGAAGCTTTCTTT
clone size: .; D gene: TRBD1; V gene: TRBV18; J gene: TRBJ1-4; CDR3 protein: CASSSPGTANEKLFF; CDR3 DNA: TGTGCCAGCTCCTCTCCGGGGACAGCTAATGAAAAACTGTTTTTT
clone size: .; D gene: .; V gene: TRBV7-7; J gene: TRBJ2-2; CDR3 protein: CASSLLGGGELFF; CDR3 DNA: TGTGCCAGCAGCTTACTTGGGGGCGGGGAGCTGTTTTTT
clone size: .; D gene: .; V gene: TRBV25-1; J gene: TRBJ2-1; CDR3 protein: CASSPTRGYNEQFF; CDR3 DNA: TGTGCCAGCAGTCCAACACGGGGGTACAATGAGCAGTTCTTC
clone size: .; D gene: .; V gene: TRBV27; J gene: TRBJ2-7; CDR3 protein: CASSFAGMNYEQYF; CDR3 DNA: TGTGCCAGCAGTTTTGCAGGGATGAACTACGAGCAGTACTTC
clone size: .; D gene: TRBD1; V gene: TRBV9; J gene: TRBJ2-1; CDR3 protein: CASSVGGGLGNEQFF; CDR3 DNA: TGTGCCAGCAGCGTAGGAGGGGGCCTAGGAAATGAGCAGTTCTTC
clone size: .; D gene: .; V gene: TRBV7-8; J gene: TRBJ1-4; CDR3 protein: CASSSPRQLNEKLFF; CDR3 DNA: TGTGCCAGCAGCTCCCCCCGGCAGCTCAATGAAAAACTGTTTTTT
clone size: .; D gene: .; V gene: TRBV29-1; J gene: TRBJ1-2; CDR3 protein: CSVDRFPINYGYTF; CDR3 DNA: TGCAGCGTTGATCGTTTCCCAATTAACTATGGCTACACCTTC
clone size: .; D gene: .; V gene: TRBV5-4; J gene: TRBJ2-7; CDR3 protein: CASSPRGRGTINYEQYF; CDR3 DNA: TGTGCCAGCAGCCCGAGGGGCAGGGGGACTATCAACTACGAGCAGTACTTC
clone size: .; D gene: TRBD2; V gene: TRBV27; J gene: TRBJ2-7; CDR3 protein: CASSLSAGAYYEQYF; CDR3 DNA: TGTGCCAGCAGTTTATCAGCGGGGGCGTACTACGAGCAGTACTTC
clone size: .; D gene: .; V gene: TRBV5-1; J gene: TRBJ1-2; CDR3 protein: CASSENHIPTYGYTF; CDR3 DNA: TGCGCCAGCAGCGAAAACCATATTCCCACTTATGGCTACACCTTC
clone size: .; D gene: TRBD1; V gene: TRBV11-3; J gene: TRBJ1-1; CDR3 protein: CASSRGQVGFTEAFF; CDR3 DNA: TGTGCCAGCAGCCGCGGACAGGTTGGCTTCACTGAAGCTTTCTTT
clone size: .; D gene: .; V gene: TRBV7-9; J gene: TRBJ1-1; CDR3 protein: CASSSLTGLQAFF; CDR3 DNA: TGTGCCAGCAGTTCTCTTACCGGCCTGCAGGCTTTCTTT
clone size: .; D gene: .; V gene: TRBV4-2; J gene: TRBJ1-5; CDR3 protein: CASSQDSNQPQHF; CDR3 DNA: TGTGCCAGCAGCCAAGATAGCAATCAGCCCCAGCATTTT
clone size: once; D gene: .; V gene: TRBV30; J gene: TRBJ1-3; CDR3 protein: CAWSVRRAGRIGNTIYF; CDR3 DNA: TGTGCCTGGAGTGTCCGGCGGGCGGGACGGATTGGAAACACCATATATTTT
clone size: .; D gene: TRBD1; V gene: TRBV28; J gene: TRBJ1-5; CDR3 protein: CASINPGQNQPQHF; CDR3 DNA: TGTGCCAGCATAAACCCGGGACAGAATCAGCCCCAGCATTTT
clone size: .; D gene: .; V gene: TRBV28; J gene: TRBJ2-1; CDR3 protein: CASFSPWRGAYNEQFF; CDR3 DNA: TGTGCCAGCTTTAGCCCCTGGCGAGGGGCCTACAATGAGCAGTTCTTC
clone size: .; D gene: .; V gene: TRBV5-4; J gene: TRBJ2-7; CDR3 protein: CASSRDRGSGLYEQYF; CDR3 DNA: TGTGCCAGCAGCCGGGACCGGGGGTCGGGGCTCTACGAGCAGTACTTC
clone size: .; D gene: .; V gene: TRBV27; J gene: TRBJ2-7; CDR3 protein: CASSGGGEQYF; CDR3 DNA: TGTGCCAGCAGTGGAGGGGGCGAGCAGTACTTC
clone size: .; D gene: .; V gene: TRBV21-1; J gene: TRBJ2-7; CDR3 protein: CASSKTGSELYEQYF; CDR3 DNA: TGTGCCAGCAGCAAGACAGGCTCGGAGCTTTACGAGCAGTACTTC
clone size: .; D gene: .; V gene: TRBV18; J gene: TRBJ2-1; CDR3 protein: CASSPPGLNEQFF; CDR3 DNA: TGTGCCAGCTCACCTCCAGGGCTCAATGAGCAGTTCTTC
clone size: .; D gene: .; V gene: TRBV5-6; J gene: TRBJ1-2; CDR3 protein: CASSRQGLYGYTF; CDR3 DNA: TGTGCCAGCAGCCGGCAGGGCCTCTATGGCTACACCTTC
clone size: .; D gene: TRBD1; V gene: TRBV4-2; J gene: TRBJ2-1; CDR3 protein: CASSQVGQGANEQFF; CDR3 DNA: TGTGCCAGCAGCCAAGTCGGACAGGGGGCCAATGAGCAGTTCTTC
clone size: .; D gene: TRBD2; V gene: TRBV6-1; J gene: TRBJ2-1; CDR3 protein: CASSGGTSGSPTEQFF; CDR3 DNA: TGTGCCAGCAGTGGAGGGACTAGCGGGAGCCCAACTGAGCAGTTCTTC
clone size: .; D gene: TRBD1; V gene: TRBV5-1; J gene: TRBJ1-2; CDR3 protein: CASSLAGDSYGYTF; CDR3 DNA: TGCGCCAGCAGCTTGGCAGGGGACAGCTATGGCTACACCTTC
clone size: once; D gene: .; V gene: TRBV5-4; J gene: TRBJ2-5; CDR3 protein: CASSRGEIETQYF; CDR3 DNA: TGTGCCAGCAGCCGCGGTGAGATTGAGACCCAGTACTTC
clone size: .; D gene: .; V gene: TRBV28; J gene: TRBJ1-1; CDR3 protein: CASSLVGREAFF; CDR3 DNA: TGTGCCAGCAGTTTAGTGGGCAGGGAAGCTTTCTTT